These T cell receptor beta chains were read from a single sample in a study of CD8+ T cells in alopecia areata. Repertoires were generated with immunoSEQ multiplex PCR, while TCRdb's copy carries only in-frame clones and drops some. Counted here are over 95,000 clones, about 40% occurring once; the ten biggest clones make up approximately 1.4%. The sequencing sample was made of CD4+ T cells sorted from blood. Source of these receptors: a human donor with alopecia areata. Each CDR3 is given without its conserved first and last residue. A row's size may be missing; if present it is once, few, many or a size class.

abundance	v_gene	j_gene	CDR3aa
once	TRBV13	TRBJ2-3	ASSLGQGADTQY
.	TRBV5-6	TRBJ2-5	ASSKGVGETQY
.	TRBV5-6	TRBJ2-7	ASSFRDRESEQY
.	TRBV30	TRBJ1-6	AWVRGNSPLH
.	TRBV7-6	TRBJ2-5	ASSFREGAQETQY
.	TRBV30	TRBJ2-2	AGGRAGGTTGELF
few	TRBV13	TRBJ2-1	ASSLELAGGPSSYNEQF
.	TRBV29-1	TRBJ2-5	SVAPIAGQETQY
.	TRBV28	TRBJ2-7	ASSPPGTGAFEQY
.	TRBV9	TRBJ2-3	ASSVDSTDTQY
.	TRBV2	TRBJ2-2	ASSVTFSAPGELF
.	TRBV6-6	TRBJ1-5	ASGQEINQPQH
.	TRBV7-2	TRBJ2-2	ASSRTYANTGELF
few	TRBV30	TRBJ2-1	AGGLAGVNEQF
few	TRBV5-1	TRBJ2-1	ASSLTGTNEQF
.	TRBV28	TRBJ1-2	ASGYYGYT
few	TRBV14	TRBJ1-4	ASSQDGISGNEKLF
.	TRBV7-2	TRBJ2-5	ASSTRTGGAETQY
.	TRBV29-1	TRBJ1-2	SVEVEGTALGYT
.	TRBV30	TRBJ2-5	AWSVPVGGQETQY
.	TRBV10-3	TRBJ2-7	AISGTNEQY
few	TRBV7-6	TRBJ2-7	ASSLRQGANYEQY
.	TRBV5-4	TRBJ2-2	ASSFGANTGELF
.	TRBV28	TRBJ2-7	ASSSPGTGLYEQY
.	TRBV29-1	TRBJ2-2	SVAGSLGQGAPTNTGELF
.	TRBV7-8	TRBJ1-1	ASSSRQGINTEAF
.	TRBV10-3	TRBJ1-2	AISDHYGYT
.	TRBV7-9	TRBJ1-2	ASSLYVSNYGYT
few	TRBV5-1	TRBJ2-2	ASSLGGQATNTGELF
.	TRBV29-1	TRBJ2-2	SVRRGNTGELF
few	TRBV29-1	TRBJ1-3	SVEKGDTIY
few	TRBV18	TRBJ2-5	ASSPRTLETQY
.	TRBV5-1	TRBJ1-1	ASSSSGSFTEAF
few	TRBV11-2	TRBJ2-6	ASSSPGSSSGANVLT
few	TRBV11-2	TRBJ2-3	ASSPKNSGSTDTQY
few	TRBV29-1	TRBJ2-3	SVGVEADTQY
.	TRBV7-2	TRBJ1-2	ASSQVGTGFSNYGYT
few	TRBV29-1	TRBJ2-7	SVRPGQGVRYREQY
.	TRBV5-6	TRBJ2-7	ASSLGQPTYEQY
.	TRBV7-2	TRBJ1-5	ASSQFGTPRDQPQH